The T cell receptor beta chain described here comes from a study of Tregs in tolerant kidney transplant recipients (dated by TCRdb to the late 2010s). In terms of the full investigation: The transplants used related donors along with nonmyeloablative bone marrow transplantation, and in the human trials mixed chimerism was transient. TCRbeta sequencing was used in the study to identify donor-specific regulatory T cells before combined kidney and bone marrow transplantation, and the identified cells were then tracked after transplant.

From its cysteine to its phenylalanine, the CDR3 spans 13 amino acids. Of the read, only the CDR3 DNA is kept; its 39 bases are in frame from base 1. In the germline V gene, CDR1 corresponds to SGHTA and CDR2 to FQGTGA. From V the trimming removes 4 bases and from J it removes 3 bases, while the gene matches leave 1 base of the junction unaccounted for. The intended sense of this specimen's time point label: blood sample drawn before combined kidney and bone marrow transplant. Thawed PBMCs were FACS-sorted into unstimulated Tregs (CD4+CD25+CD127-), CD4+ non-Tregs (CD4+CD25-), CD4 cells and CD8 cells. 4 combined kidney and bone marrow transplant recipients from the ITN036ST trial were included as patients, and samples were available only from these trial subjects. Healthy control blood was processed to PBMCs with a Ficoll density gradient and then cryopreserved, whereas patient PBMCs were collected both before and after transplant.

Comment on this clone: Its antigen remains undetermined. Base-call qualities are not available, and no considerably larger clone is one nucleotide away.

Here is what the overall study found, with its caveats: For some patients the PCR primers changed over time, which made it impossible to compare the samples from those patients at the nucleotide level. Expanding Tregs with activated donor B cells appeared to identify the most biologically relevant and donor-specific TCRbeta repertoire. The study was constrained by small patient numbers, and validation of the findings is required in larger populations and under other immunosuppression protocols. Although technical replication error seemed to be minimal, the question of biological reproducibility was not addressed directly. Donor-specific Treg expansion exceeded global Treg expansion in tolerant patients, suggesting antigen-driven rather than nonspecific expansion.

For TCRbeta CDR3 sequencing, genomic DNA from the sorted cells was extracted using the QIAGEN DNeasy Blood and Tissue Kit. High-throughput TCRbeta CDR3 sequencing, including PCR amplification with bias correction and internal controls, was performed commercially through immunoSEQ. On the authors' methods: Unique productive TCRbeta sequences were defined by CDR3 nucleotide sequence when primers matched and otherwise by CDR3 amino acid sequence together with Vbeta and Jbeta genes. As a correction for sorting error, sequences shared between sorted populations at a frequency ratio of 2:1 or less were discarded, and the remaining shared sequences were assigned to the higher population. A sequence counted as donor-reactive if, in CFSE-low cells, the sequence had a frequency of at least 0.01% and was expanded at least 5-fold compared with unstimulated cells. Jensen-Shannon divergence, calculated on the top 100 TCRbeta sequences ranked by frequency, was used to quantify repertoire divergence. When a sample had multiple sequencing runs, each run was corrected for sorting error separately and the runs were then pooled. TCRdb retrieved this table from immuneACCESS and kept in-frame rearrangements only. Not all clones are present; in checked studies, unresolved V genes account for under half, and no reason is known for the remainder. Clone size and V and J calls were adopted from that table, with D and trimming inferred from the DNA. The sample has tens of thousands of clones on record, 98% of them singletons. The ten largest clones capture approximately 0.56% of the sample.

The rearranged segments are TRBV7-3 and TRBJ2-5; a stretch of 8 junction bases matches TRBD1. Source: CD4+ T cells from blood, taken before the transplant. This receptor was taken from a human donor who received a combined kidney and bone marrow transplant. The CDR3 reads as follows: CASSSDREETQYF. At the DNA level, the sequence is TGTGCCAGCAGCTCGGACAGGGAAGAGACCCAGTACTTC.